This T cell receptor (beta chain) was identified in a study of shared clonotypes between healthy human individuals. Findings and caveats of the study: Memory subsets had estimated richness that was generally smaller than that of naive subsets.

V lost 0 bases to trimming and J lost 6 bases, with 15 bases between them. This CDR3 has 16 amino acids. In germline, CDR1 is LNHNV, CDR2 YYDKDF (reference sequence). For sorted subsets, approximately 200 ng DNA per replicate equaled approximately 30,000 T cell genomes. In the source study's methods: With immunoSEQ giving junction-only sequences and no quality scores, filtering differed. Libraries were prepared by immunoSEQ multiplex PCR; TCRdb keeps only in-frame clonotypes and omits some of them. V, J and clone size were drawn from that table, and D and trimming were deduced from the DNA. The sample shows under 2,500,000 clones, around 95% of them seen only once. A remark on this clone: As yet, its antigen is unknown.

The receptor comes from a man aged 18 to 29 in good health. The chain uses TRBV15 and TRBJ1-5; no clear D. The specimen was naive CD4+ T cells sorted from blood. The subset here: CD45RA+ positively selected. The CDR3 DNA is TGTGCCACCAGCAGAGATCGACCCGTTCTTGGTCAGCCCCAGCATTTT. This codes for CATSRDRPVLGQPQHF.